Listed here are 6 T cell receptor beta chains from one sample, sequenced in a study of metastatic and nonmetastatic thyroid tumors. Thyroid surgery was performed in patients who had received no treatment beforehand. TCRdb used MiXCR to call clones anew from the PCR reads. The profile shows 60,000 or so clones, roughly 29% of them singletons. Source material: blood. These receptors were collected from a female donor with papillary thyroid cancer or a benign thyroid nodule (not recorded which). Some clones in this sample may be carry-over from other donors' samples.

V gene TRBV12-3 or TRBV12-4 combines with J gene TRBJ2-3; tentatively, D is TRBD1 (5 bases). This CDR3 region has 14 residues. The germline V and J ends were trimmed by 5 bases and 4 bases, with 13 bases remaining between them. In DNA, the CDR3 is TGTGCCAGCAGTCGACAGTGGCCCCCAGATACGCAGTATTTT. It translates to CASSRQWPPDTQYF.

This clone came up a few times. The CDR3, as DNA: TGTGCCAGCAGTACAGGGACTAGCGGGAGGGCCGGGTTTGATACGCAGTATTTT. It is translated as CASSTGTSGRAGFDTQYF. This chain joins TRBV6-1 and TRBJ2-3; 16 bases match TRBD2. Losses at the gene ends were 5 bases for V and 6 bases for J; bases not matched to a gene: 11. CDR3 size: 18 residues. Germline CDR1 is MNHNS and CDR2 is SASEGT.

This clone was counted ten times or more. J is TRBJ2-3 and V is TRBV6-1, with TRBD2 matching 8 bases. After removal of 4 bases from V and 4 bases from J, the junction contained 7 bases not matched to a gene. The V gene's germline CDR1 is MNHNS and CDR2 SASEGT. The CDR3 covers 15 residues. The CDR3 protein is CASSGGTSGADTQYF. CDR3 nucleotides: TGTGCCAGCAGTGGAGGGACTAGTGGAGCAGATACGCAGTATTTT.

The chain couples TRBV30 to TRBJ1-5; D might be TRBD1 (5 bases). V was trimmed by 0 bases and J by 4 bases, leaving 10 bases between them. The V gene's germline CDR1 is GTSNPN and CDR2 SVGIG (reference sequence). This CDR3 comprises 14 residues. The CDR3 is CAWSVGGGNQPQHF. CDR3 coding DNA: TGTGCCTGGAGTGTCGGGGGGGGGAATCAGCCCCAGCATTTT.

Notes on this clone: The missing conserved phenylalanine or tryptophan at the end of this CDR3 makes a read error likely. The chain carries TRBV30 and TRBJ1-3; D ambiguous. This CDR3 comprises 11 residues. Germline V gives CDR1 GTSNPN, CDR2 SVGIG (reference sequence). DNA for the CDR3: TGTGCCTGGAGGGGCGGAATCACCATATATATT. It yields the protein CAWRGGITIYI.

Sample share makes this clone medium-sized (0.01 to 0.1%). This chain joins TRBV6-2 or TRBV6-3 and TRBJ2-1; tentative D call: TRBD2 (6 bases). Germline-derived CDR1 and CDR2 are MNHEY and SVGEGT. V was trimmed by 5 bases and J by 10 bases, leaving 12 bases between them. The CDR3 has 12 amino acids. The CDR3 DNA sequence: TGTGCCAGCAGTCTCGGGGACTCCGAGCAGTTCTTC. Encoded protein: CASSLGDSEQFF.